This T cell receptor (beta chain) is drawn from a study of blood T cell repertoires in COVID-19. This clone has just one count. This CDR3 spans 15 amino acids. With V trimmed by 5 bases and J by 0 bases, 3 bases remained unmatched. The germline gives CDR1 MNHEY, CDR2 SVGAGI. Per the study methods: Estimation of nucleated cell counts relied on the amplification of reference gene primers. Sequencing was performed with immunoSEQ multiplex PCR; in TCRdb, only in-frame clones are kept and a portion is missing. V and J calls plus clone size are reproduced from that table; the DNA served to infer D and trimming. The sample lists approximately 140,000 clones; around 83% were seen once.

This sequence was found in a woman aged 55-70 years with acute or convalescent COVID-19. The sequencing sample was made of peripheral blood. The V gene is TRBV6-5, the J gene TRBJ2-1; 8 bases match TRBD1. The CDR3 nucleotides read TGTGCCAGCAGTCCGACAGGGGCCTCCTACAATGAGCAGTTCTTC. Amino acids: CASSPTGASYNEQFF.